The entry that follows covers one T cell receptor beta chain sequence. The sample originates from a study of T cell responses to AZD1222 COVID-19 vaccine. The method was immunoSEQ multiplex PCR; TCRdb's version includes in-frame clones alone and lacks a portion of them. Of over 150,000 clones in the sample, about 91% were seen once. The origin of this receptor is an adult in good health. Sequences were derived from peripheral blood, sampled on day 0 of MenACWY control vaccination.

The CDR3 here is CARDDSNKAGWRTDTQYF. The CDR3 region has the DNA TGTGCCAGAGATGACAGCAACAAAGCGGGATGGCGCACAGATACGCAGTATTTT. The V and J genes are TRBV21-1 and TRBJ2-3; the D segment call TRBD2 is taken from the table without a DNA check. TRBV21-1 is recorded as a pseudogene. CDR3 length equals 18 residues.